This T cell receptor (beta chain) was sequenced in a study of T cells in Graves' hyperthyroidism and ophthalmopathy. Diagnosing involved the use of clinical symptoms, serum thyroxine and TRAb, thyroid ultrasound and orbital computed tomography. Template material for amplifying TCR beta CDR3 regions consisted of RNA transcripts. The TCR CDR3 was amplified in a first-round RT-PCR using the HTBI primer set. TCRdb used MiXCR to reprocess the multiplex PCR reads, holding one entry per CDR3 protein. Of about 640,000 distinct CDR3 sequences in the sample, less than 25% were seen once. Trimming removed 0 bases at V and 9 bases at J, with 10 bases between. Germline CDR1 reads SGHRS; CDR2 reads YFSETQ. This CDR3 has 13 amino acids.

The gene calls are TRBV5-1 and TRBJ2-1, with unresolved D. This TCR derives from a young man with Graves' ophthalmopathy. Sequencing was carried out using blood. The CDR3 sequence: CASSLAKLGEQFF. CDR3 sequence (DNA): TGCGCCAGCAGCTTGGCGAAGCTAGGTGAGCAGTTCTTC.